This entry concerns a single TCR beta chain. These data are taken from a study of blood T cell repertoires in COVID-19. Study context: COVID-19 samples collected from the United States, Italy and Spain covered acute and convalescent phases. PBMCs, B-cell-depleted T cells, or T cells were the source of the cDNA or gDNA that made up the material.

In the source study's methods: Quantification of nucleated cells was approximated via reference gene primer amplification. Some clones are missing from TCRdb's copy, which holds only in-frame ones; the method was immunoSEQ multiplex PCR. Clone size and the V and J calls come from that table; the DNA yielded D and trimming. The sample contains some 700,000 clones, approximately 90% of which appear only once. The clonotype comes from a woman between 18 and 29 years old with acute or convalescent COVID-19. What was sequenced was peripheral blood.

The CDR3 nucleotides read TGTGCCACCGACAGGGAGGAAGAAAACACCGGGGAGCTGTTTTTT. This codes for CATDREEENTGELFF. The rearrangement uses TRBV24-1 and TRBJ2-2, with D perhaps matching TRBD1 (7 bases). Trimming took off 9 bases at V and 2 bases at J, with 15 bases between the two ends. Germline CDR1 KGHDR, CDR2 SFDVKD. The CDR3 runs 15 residues.